This T cell receptor beta chain was sequenced for a study of blood T cell repertoires in COVID-19. V was shortened by 3 bases and J by 0 bases, with 9 bases between the two germline ends. Germline values: CDR1 GTSNPN, CDR2 SVGIG (reference sequence). This CDR3 is 15 amino acids long. Source study methods: It was from reference gene primer amplification that nucleated cell counts were estimated. This table comes from immunoSEQ multiplex PCR, and its TCRdb copy is limited to in-frame clones, with some not included. The DNA was the basis for D and trimming; V, J and clone size are from that table. This repertoire shows around 100,000 clones, roughly nine tenths found once; its top ten account for about 3.5%.

The V gene is TRBV30, the J gene TRBJ2-6; possibly TRBD1 for D (5 bases). The sequenced sample was peripheral blood. This TCR was sampled from a woman aged 60-75 years with acute or convalescent COVID-19. CDR3 in amino acids: CAWSEQDSGANVLTF. CDR3 DNA: TGTGCCTGGAGCGAACAGGACTCTGGGGCCAACGTCCTGACTTTC.